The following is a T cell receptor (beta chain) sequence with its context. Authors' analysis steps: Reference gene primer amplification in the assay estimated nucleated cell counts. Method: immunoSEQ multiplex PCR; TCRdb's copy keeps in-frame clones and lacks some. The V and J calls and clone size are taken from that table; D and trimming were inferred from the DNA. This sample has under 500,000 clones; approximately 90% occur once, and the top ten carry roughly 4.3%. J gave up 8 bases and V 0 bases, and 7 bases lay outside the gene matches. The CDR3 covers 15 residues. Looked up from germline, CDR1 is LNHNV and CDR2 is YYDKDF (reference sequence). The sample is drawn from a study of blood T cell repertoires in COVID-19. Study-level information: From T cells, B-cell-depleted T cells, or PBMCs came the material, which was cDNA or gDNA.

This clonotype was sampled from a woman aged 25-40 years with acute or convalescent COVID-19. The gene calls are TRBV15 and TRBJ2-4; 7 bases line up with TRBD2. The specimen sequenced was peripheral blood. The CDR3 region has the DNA TGTGCCACCAGCAGAGAGGTAGCGGGCGGGTACATTCAGTACTTC. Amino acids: CATSREVAGGYIQYF. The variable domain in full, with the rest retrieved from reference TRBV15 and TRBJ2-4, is DAMVIQNPRYQVTQFGKPVTLSCSQTLNHNVMYWYQQKSSQAPKLLFHYYDKDFNNEADTPDNFQSRRPNTSFCFLDIRSPGLGDTAMYLCATSREVAGGYIQYFGAGTRLSVL.